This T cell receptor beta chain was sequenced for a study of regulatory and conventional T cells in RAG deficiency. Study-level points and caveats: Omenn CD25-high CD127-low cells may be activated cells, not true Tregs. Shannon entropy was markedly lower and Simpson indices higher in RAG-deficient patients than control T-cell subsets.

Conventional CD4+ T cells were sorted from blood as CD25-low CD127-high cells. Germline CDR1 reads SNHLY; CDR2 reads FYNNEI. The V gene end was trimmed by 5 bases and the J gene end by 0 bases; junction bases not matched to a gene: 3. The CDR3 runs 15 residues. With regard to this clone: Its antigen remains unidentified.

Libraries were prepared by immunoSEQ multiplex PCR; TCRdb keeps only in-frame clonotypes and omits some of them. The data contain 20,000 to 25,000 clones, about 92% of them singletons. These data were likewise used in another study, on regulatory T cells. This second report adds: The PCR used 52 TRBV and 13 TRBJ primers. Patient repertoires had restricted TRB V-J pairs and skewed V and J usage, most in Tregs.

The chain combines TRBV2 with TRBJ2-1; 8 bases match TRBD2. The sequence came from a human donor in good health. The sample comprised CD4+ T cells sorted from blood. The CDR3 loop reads CASSPSGSSYNEQFF. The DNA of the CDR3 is TGTGCCAGCAGTCCGAGCGGGAGCTCCTACAATGAGCAGTTCTTC.